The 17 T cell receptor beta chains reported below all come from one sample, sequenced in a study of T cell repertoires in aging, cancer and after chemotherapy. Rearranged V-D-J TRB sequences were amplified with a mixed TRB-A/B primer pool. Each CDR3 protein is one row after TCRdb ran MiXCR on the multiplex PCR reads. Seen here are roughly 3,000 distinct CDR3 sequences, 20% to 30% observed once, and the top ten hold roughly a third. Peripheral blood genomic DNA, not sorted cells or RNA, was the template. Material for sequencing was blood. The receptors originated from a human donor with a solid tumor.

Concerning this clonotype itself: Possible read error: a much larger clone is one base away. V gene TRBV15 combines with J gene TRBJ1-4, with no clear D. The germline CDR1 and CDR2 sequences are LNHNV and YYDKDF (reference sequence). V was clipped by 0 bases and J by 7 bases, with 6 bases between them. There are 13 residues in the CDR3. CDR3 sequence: CATSRDGCEKLFF. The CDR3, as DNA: TGTGCCACCAGCAGAGATGGGTGTGAAAAACTGTTTTTT. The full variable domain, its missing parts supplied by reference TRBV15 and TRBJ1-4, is DAMVIQNPRYQVTQFGKPVTLSCSQTLNHNVMYWYQQKSSQAPKLLFHYYDKDFNNEADTPDNFQSRRPNTSFCFLDIRSPGLGDTAMYLCATSRDGCEKLFFGSGTQLSVL.

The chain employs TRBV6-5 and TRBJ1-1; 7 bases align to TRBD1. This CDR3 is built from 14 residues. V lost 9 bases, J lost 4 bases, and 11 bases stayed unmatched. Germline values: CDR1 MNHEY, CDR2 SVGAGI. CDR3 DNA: TGTGCCAGTCTTAACGCAGGGGGATCCACTGAAGCTTTCTTT. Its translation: CASLNAGGSTEAFF.

The CDR3 region has the DNA TGTGCCAGCAGTCCGGGGCCTAGCGGACTCTCGGAGCAGTTCTTC. Its protein is CASSPGPSGLSEQFF. The chain has TRBV12-3 or TRBV12-4 and TRBJ2-1; TRBD2 matches at 7 bases. This CDR3 contains 15 residues. V dropped 5 bases and J dropped 10; count of bases not matched to a gene: 14.

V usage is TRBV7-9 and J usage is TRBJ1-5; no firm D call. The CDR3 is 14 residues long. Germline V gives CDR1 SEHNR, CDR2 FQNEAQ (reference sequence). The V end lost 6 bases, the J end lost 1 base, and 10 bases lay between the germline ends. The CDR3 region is CASSGPGSNQPQHF. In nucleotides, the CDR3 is TGTGCCAGCAGTGGGCCGGGCAGCAATCAGCCCCAGCATTTT. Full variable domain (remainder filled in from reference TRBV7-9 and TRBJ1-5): DTGVSQNPRHKITKRGQNVTFRCDPISEHNRLYWYRQTLGQGPEFLTYFQNEAQLEKSRLLSDRFSAERPKGSFSTLEIQRTEQGDSAMYLCASSGPGSNQPQHFGDGTRLSIL.

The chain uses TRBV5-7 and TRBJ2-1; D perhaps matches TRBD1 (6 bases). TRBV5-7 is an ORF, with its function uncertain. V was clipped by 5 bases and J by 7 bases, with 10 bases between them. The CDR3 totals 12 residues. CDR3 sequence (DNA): TGTGCCAGCAGGGGGCAGGGGAATGAGCAGTTCTTC. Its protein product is CASRGQGNEQFF.

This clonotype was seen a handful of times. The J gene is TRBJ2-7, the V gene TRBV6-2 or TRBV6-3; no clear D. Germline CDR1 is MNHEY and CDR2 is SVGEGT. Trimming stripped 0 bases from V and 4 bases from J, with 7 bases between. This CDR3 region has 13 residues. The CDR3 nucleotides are TGTGCCAGCAGTTACTCGACTGCTTACGAGCAGTACTTC. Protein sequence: CASSYSTAYEQYF.

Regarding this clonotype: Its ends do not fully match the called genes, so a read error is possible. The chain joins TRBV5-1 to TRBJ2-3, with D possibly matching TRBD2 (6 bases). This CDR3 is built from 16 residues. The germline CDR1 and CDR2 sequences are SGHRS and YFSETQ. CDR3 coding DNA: TGCACCAGCAGCTTAAAGCTTCCGGGGGTAACAGATACGCAGTATTTT. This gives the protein CTSSLKLPGVTDTQYF.

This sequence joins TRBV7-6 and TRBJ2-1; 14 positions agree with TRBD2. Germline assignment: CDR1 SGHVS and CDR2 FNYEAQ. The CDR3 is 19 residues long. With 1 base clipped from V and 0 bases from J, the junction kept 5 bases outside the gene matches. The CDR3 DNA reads TGTGCCAGCAGCTTAGAGACTAGCGGGAGGGGTTTCTCCTACAATGAGCAGTTCTTC. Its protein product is CASSLETSGRGFSYNEQFF.

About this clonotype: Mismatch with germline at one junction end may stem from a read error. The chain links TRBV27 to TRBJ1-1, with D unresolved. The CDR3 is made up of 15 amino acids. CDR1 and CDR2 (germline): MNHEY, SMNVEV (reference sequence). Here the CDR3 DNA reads TGTGCCAGCATTTTATCGATAGGGATTAACACTGAAGCTTTCTTT. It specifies CASILSIGINTEAFF.

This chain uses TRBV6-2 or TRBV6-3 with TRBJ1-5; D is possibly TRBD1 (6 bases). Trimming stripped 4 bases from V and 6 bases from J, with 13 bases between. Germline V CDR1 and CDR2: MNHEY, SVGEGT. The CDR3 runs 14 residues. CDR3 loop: CASSFHTGIQPQHF. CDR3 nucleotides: TGTGCCAGCAGTTTCCATACAGGGATTCAGCCCCAGCATTTT.

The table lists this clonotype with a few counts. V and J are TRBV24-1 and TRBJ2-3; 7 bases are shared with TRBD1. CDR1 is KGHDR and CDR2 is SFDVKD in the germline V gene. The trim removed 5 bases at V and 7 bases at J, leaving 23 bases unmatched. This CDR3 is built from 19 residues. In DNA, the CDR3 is TGTGCCACCAGTGCTAGGACAGGCTGGCACAGGCAAGCTTCGCATACGCAGTATTTT. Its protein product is CATSARTGWHRQASHTQYF.

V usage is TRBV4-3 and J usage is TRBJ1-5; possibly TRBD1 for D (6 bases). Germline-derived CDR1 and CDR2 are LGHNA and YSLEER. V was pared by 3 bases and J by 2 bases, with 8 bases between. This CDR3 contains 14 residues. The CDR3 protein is CASSHRQGNQPQHF. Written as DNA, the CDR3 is TGCGCCAGCAGCCATAGACAGGGCAATCAGCCCCAGCATTTT.

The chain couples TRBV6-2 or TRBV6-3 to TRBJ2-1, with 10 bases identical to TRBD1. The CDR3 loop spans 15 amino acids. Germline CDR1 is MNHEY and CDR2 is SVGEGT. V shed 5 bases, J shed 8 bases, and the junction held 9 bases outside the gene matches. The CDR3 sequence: CASSALWDRGYEQFF. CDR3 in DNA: TGTGCCAGCAGTGCTCTCTGGGACAGGGGTTATGAGCAGTTCTTC.

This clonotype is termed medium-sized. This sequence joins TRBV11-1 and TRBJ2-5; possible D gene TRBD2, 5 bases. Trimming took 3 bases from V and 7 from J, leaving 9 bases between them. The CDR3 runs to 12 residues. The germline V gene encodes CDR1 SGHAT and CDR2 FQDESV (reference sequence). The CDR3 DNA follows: TGTGCCAGCAGCTTGGGCGCGGGGACCCAGTACTTC. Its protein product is CASSLGAGTQYF.

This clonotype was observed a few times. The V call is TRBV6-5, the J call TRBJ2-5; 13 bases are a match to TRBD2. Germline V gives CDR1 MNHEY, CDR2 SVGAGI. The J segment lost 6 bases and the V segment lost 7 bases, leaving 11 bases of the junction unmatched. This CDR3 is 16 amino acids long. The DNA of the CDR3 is TGTGCCAGCAAGTTGGGACTAGCGGGGCCATCGCAGACCCAGTACTTC. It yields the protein CASKLGLAGPSQTQYF.

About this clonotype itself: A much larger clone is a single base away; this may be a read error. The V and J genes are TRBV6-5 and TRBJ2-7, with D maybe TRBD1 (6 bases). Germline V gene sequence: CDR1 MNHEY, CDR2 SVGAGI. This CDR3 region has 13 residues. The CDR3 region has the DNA TGTGCCAGCACCGGGATGGGGGCCTACGAGCGGTACTTC. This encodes CASTGMGAYERYF.

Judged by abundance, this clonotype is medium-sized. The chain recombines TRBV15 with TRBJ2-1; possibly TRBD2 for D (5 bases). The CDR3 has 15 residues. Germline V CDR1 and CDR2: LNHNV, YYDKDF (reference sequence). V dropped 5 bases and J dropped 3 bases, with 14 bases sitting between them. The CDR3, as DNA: TGTGCCACCAGCGAACAGCTAGCCCGCTACAATGAGCAGTTCTTC. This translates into CATSEQLARYNEQFF.